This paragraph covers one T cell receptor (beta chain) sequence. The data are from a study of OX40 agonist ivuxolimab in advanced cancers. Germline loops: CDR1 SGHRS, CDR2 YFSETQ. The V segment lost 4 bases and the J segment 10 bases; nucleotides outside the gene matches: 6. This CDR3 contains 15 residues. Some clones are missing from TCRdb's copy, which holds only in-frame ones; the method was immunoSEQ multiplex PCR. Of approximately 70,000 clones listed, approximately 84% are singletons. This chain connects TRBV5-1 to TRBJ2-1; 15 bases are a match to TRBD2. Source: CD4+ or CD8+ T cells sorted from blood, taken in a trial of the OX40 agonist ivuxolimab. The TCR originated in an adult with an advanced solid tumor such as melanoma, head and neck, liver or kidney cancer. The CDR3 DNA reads TGCGCCAGCAGCGGTCCGGGACTAGCGGGAGGCGAGCAGTTCTTC. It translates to CASSGPGLAGGEQFF. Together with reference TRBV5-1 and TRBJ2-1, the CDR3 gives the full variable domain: KAGVTQTPRYLIKTRGQQVTLSCSPISGHRSVSWYQQTPGQGLQFLFEYFSETQRNKGNFPGRFSGRQFSNSRSEMNVSTLELGDSALYLCASSGPGLAGGEQFFGPGTRLTVL.